This T cell receptor (beta chain) emerged from a study of T cells in Graves' hyperthyroidism and ophthalmopathy. Study-level points and caveats: Most clonotypes that expanded in the thyroid above 0.001 also showed up in blood.

In the case of this clonotype: Its matching antigen is unknown. Because the CDR3 is missing its conserved closing phenylalanine or tryptophan, this is likely a read error. The DNA is omitted, as the CDR3 cannot be located on it reliably, and the CDR3 follows TCRdb's listing.

Amplification targeted TCR beta CDR3 regions from RNA transcripts. The TCR CDR3 first-round RT-PCR relied on the HTBI primer set. Using its own MiXCR run on the multiplex PCR reads, TCRdb lists one record per CDR3 protein. This sample has about 59,000 distinct CDR3 sequences, with around 53% found just once. The germline CDR1 and CDR2 sequences are SGDLS and YYNGEE. The CDR3 numbers 9 amino acids, ends counted. Each person with ophthalmopathy scored at least 3 on the Clinical Activity Score, reached NOSPECS grade 4 or higher, and had been ill under 3 months. Diagnoses used clinical symptoms, serum thyroxine and TRAb, thyroid ultrasound and orbital computed tomography.

The rearrangement uses TRBV9 and TRBJ2-6. Material for sequencing was blood. This clonotype was obtained from a woman aged 60-75 years with Graves' ophthalmopathy. The chain's CDR3 is CASSVGNLT.